This T cell receptor (beta chain) was documented in a study of blood T cell repertoires in COVID-19. Germline CDR1 and CDR2: DFQATT and SNEGSKA (reference sequence). CDR3 size: 13 residues. With 3 bases removed from V and 0 bases from J, the gap between germline ends came to 9 bases. Authors' data handling: Amplification of reference gene primers provided the estimated nucleated cell counts. The method was immunoSEQ multiplex PCR; TCRdb's version includes in-frame clones alone and lacks a portion of them. Clonal size and the V and J genes are those of that table, whereas D and trimming came from the DNA. The profile covers roughly 230,000 clones, with nearly 90% appearing a single time and 4% to 5% taken by the ten largest. This clone was found once.

This clonotype was obtained from a woman between 40 and 50 years old who had recovered from COVID-19. The chain is built from TRBV20-1 and TRBJ2-7; no reliable D call. The specimen sequenced was peripheral blood. Written as DNA, the CDR3 is TGCAGTGCTAGTGGTTCACTCTCCTACGAGCAGTACGTC. Its translation is CSASGSLSYEQYV.